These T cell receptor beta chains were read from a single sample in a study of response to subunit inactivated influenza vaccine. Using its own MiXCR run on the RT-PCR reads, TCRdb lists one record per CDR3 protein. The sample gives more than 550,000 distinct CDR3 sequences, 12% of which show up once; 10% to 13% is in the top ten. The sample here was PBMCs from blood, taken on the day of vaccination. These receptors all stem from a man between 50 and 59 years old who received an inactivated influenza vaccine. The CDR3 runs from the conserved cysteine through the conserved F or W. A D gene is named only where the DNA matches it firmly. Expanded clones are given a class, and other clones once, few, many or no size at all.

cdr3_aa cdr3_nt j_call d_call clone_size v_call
CASSSPLGQGDGYTF TGTGCCAGCAGTTCGCCCTTAGGACAGGGGGATGGCTACACCTTC TRBJ1-2 TRBD1 many TRBV12-3/TRBV12-4
CASSFEGAGYTF TGTGCCAGCAGTTTCGAGGGCGCTGGCTACACCTTC TRBJ1-2 NA NA TRBV12-3/TRBV12-4
CASRRTGGFNSPLHF TGTGCCAGCAGGAGGACAGGGGGCTTTAATTCACCCCTCCACTTT TRBJ1-6 TRBD1 many TRBV27
CATSSQGGIGANVLTF TGTGCCACCAGCTCCCAGGGAGGGATAGGGGCCAACGTCCTGACTTTC TRBJ2-6 TRBD2 few TRBV15
CASSPRDRGFQAFF TGTGCCAGTAGTCCTCGGGACAGGGGGTTTCAAGCTTTCTTT TRBJ1-1 TRBD1 NA TRBV19
CASSFAGFRGGNVLTF TGCGCCAGCAGCTTTGCTGGGTTCAGGGGTGGCAACGTCCTGACTTTC TRBJ2-6 NA NA TRBV5-1
CSAYTGNSYEQYF TGCAGTGCTTATACAGGGAACTCCTACGAGCAGTACTTC TRBJ2-7 NA NA TRBV20-1
CSARTPGLAYAQYF TGCAGTGCTAGAACCCCGGGACTAGCTTATGCGCAGTATTTT TRBJ2-3 TRBD2 few TRBV20-1
CASSRKLPGLAGRTYEQYF TGTGCCAGCAGCCGCAAATTACCGGGACTAGCGGGGCGTACCTACGAGCAGTACTTC TRBJ2-7 TRBD2 NA TRBV3-1
CAPGRQKETQYF TGTGCCCCGGGGCGGCAAAAAGAGACCCAGTACTTC TRBJ2-5 NA NA TRBV19